Following are 20 T cell receptor beta chains from one sample sequenced in a study of beta chain features in type 1 diabetes. Study-wide findings and caveats: TCRB CDR3s from Type 1 diabetes patients were moderately but significantly shorter in all four CD4+ subsets.

No antigen is known for these receptors. The whole isolated RNA underwent reverse transcription, so sequencing captured expressed TCRB transcripts. Only in-frame clones appear in the TCRdb table, and some are missing; sequencing was by immunoSEQ multiplex PCR. The sample has fewer than 450,000 clones; about 14% are singletons. The sample consisted of naive CD4+ T cells from blood. These receptors were collected from a woman aged 18-35 years with type 1 diabetes.

The chain combines TRBV19 with TRBJ1-1, with 8 bases identical to TRBD1. This CDR3 has 16 residues. The germline V gene encodes CDR1 LNHDA and CDR2 SQIVND (reference sequence). Germline trimming cut 6 bases from V and 1 base from J; bases unmatched to any gene: 10. CDR3 bases: TGTGCCAGTAGGAAAGACGCCGACAGGGGGAACACTGAAGCTTTCTTT. It encodes CASRKDADRGNTEAFF.

This clone was detected only a few times. This chain connects TRBV28 to TRBJ2-1; tentatively, D is TRBD2 (6 bases). The V gene's germline CDR1 is MDHEN and CDR2 SYDVKM. This CDR3 has 15 residues. V was clipped by 1 base and J by 4 bases, with 11 bases between them. CDR3 loop: CASSLSTAGYNEQFF. The CDR3 nucleotides are TGTGCCAGCAGTTTATCAACCGCGGGGTACAATGAGCAGTTCTTC.

This clone turned up a few times. V and J are TRBV5-1 and TRBJ1-1; D not resolved. The CDR3 covers 15 residues. Deletions cut 1 base from V and 1 base from J, with 11 bases between. CDR1 and CDR2 (germline): SGHRS, YFSETQ. The CDR3 spells CASSLRPGKNTEAFF. CDR3 coding DNA: TGCGCCAGCAGCTTGAGGCCGGGGAAGAACACTGAAGCTTTCTTT.

The genes are TRBV30 and TRBJ2-7; D gene ambiguous. With 8 bases removed from V and 2 bases from J, the gap between germline ends came to 22 bases. Germline V lookup: CDR1 GTSNPN, CDR2 SVGIG (reference sequence). CDR3 size: 15 residues. The CDR3 here is CAGSTRVGSTYEQYF. DNA for the CDR3: TGTGCCGGCTCAACACGGGTGGGTTCCACCTACGAGCAGTACTTC. The entire variable domain, with the rest obtained from reference TRBV30 and TRBJ2-7, is as follows: SQTIHQWPATLVQPVGSPLSLECTVEGTSNPNLYWYRQAAGRGLQLLFYSVGIGQISSEVPQNLSASRPQDRQFILSSKKLLLSDSGFYLCAGSTRVGSTYEQYFGPGTRLTVT.

V is TRBV7-2 and J is TRBJ1-2, with D possibly matching TRBD1 (6 bases). V was pared by 0 bases and J by 8 bases, with 13 bases between. The CDR3 loop spans 14 amino acids. CDR1 is SGHTA, CDR2 FQGNSA, per germline. The CDR3, as DNA: TGTGCCAGCAGCTTAGCGGGGGACATTCACGGCTACACCTTC. Translated, it gives CASSLAGDIHGYTF.

This clone was detected only a few times. As DNA, the CDR3 is TGTGCCAGCAGCTCACAGGGCTCCCTCTCCTACGAGCAGTACTTC. It translates to CASSSQGSLSYEQYF. The chain joins TRBV7-2 to TRBJ2-7, with TRBD1 as a possible D gene (6 bases). The germline CDR1 and CDR2 sequences are SGHTA and FQGNSA. The CDR3 runs to 15 residues. V shed 4 bases and J shed 0 bases, with 13 bases lying between them.

The J gene is TRBJ2-7, the V gene TRBV30, with D hard to call. Trimming cost V 2 bases and J 3 bases, with 17 bases left between them. This CDR3 spans 15 amino acids. Germline V gene sequence: CDR1 GTSNPN, CDR2 SVGIG (reference sequence). The CDR3 loop is CAWSSAPVPGYEQYF. In DNA, the CDR3 is TGTGCCTGGAGTTCCGCCCCCGTCCCAGGCTACGAGCAGTACTTC.

In this sample, this clone turned up a few times. The genes are TRBV27 and TRBJ2-5; 11 nucleotides match TRBD2. The CDR3 loop spans 16 amino acids. Trimming cost V 4 bases and J 5 bases; bases outside gene matches: 9. Per the germline V gene, CDR1 is MNHEY and CDR2 is SMNVEV (reference sequence). CDR3 in amino acids: CASSSGVSGGEETQYF. The CDR3 region has the DNA TGTGCCAGCAGTTCGGGCGTTAGCGGGGGGGAGGAGACCCAGTACTTC.

V usage is TRBV5-1 and J usage is TRBJ2-1; 9 bases are shared with TRBD2. Germline-derived CDR1 and CDR2 are SGHRS and YFSETQ. The length of the CDR3 is 12 residues. Trimming cost V 3 bases and J 8 bases; bases outside gene matches: 0. The CDR3 DNA sequence: TGCGCCAGCAGCTGGACTAGCGATGAGCAGTTCTTC. Translating it yields CASSWTSDEQFF.

V gene TRBV4-2 combines with J gene TRBJ2-1, with D possibly being TRBD2 (6 bases). Looked up from germline, CDR1 is LGHNA and CDR2 is YNFKEQ. Trimming took 0 bases from V and 0 from J, leaving 12 bases between them. This CDR3 has 17 amino acids. CDR3 sequence: CASSQDGGLYSYNEQFF. CDR3 nucleotide sequence: TGTGCCAGCAGCCAAGACGGGGGACTCTACTCCTACAATGAGCAGTTCTTC.

The rearrangement joins TRBV27 to TRBJ2-1; 8 nucleotides align to TRBD2. This CDR3 comprises 16 residues. Germline assignment: CDR1 MNHEY and CDR2 SMNVEV (reference sequence). After removal of 7 bases from V and 5 bases from J, the junction contained 13 bases not matched to a gene. The CDR3 reads CASTNPQGLGDNEQFF. The DNA of the CDR3 is TGTGCCAGCACCAACCCCCAGGGACTAGGGGACAATGAGCAGTTCTTC.

This clone was counted between two and nine times. This rearrangement joins TRBV9 to TRBJ2-2; 8 bases match TRBD2. This CDR3 region has 15 residues. V lost 0 bases, J lost 6 bases, and 4 bases stayed unmatched. The germline CDR1 and CDR2 sequences are SGDLS and YYNGEE. The CDR3 DNA follows: TGTGCCAGCAGCGTAGGACTAGCGACGGCCGGGGAGCTGTTTTTT. Translating gives CASSVGLATAGELFF.

This rearrangement joins TRBV5-6 to TRBJ2-1; D remains unclear. Between the trimmed V and J ends, which lost 3 bases and 11 bases, there was a span of 12 bases. Germline V gives CDR1 SGHDT, CDR2 YYEEEE. CDR3 length: 12 residues. The CDR3 is CASSWSGPQQFF. CDR3 sequence (DNA): TGTGCCAGCAGCTGGTCAGGTCCCCAGCAGTTCTTC.

V and J are TRBV20-1 and TRBJ1-5; D not certain. The CDR3 has 11 amino acids. Germline lookup yields CDR1 DFQATT and CDR2 SNEGSKA (reference sequence). Trimming took off 0 bases at V and 14 bases at J, with 11 bases between the two ends. The CDR3 region has the DNA TGCAGTGCTAGAGATCTGAGGGCTGAGCATTTT. Its protein product is CSARDLRAEHF.

This clone was detected a few times. The chain has TRBV7-9 and TRBJ1-1; D possibly corresponds to TRBD1 (5 bases). V was cut by 7 bases and J by 2 bases, with 14 bases left in between. The CDR3 loop spans 14 amino acids. The V gene's germline CDR1 is SEHNR and CDR2 FQNEAQ (reference sequence). The CDR3 loop reads CASMWGGGNTEAFF. CDR3 nucleotide sequence: TGTGCCAGCATGTGGGGCGGCGGAAACACTGAAGCTTTCTTT. The full variable domain, in which reference TRBV7-9 and TRBJ1-1 provide the parts outside the CDR3, is DTGVSQNPRHKITKRGQNVTFRCDPISEHNRLYWYRQTLGQGPEFLTYFQNEAQLEKSRLLSDRFSAERPKGSFSTLEIQRTEQGDSAMYLCASMWGGGNTEAFFGQGTRLTVV.

The V gene is TRBV4-3, the J gene TRBJ1-2; the match to TRBD1 covers 7 bases. CDR3 size: 15 residues. Germline V lookup: CDR1 LGHNA, CDR2 YSLEER. J gave up 5 bases and V 1 base, and 7 bases lay outside the gene matches. CDR3 in DNA: TGCGCCAGCAGCCAAGTCCCGACAGGGACGTATGGCTACACCTTC. This encodes CASSQVPTGTYGYTF.

This clone turned up a few times. The same CDR3 can be traced to other DNA sequences in this sample. V usage is TRBV19 and J usage is TRBJ2-1; 8 nucleotides agree with TRBD1. The CDR3 is 14 residues long. With 8 bases clipped from V and 1 base from J, the junction kept 4 bases outside the gene matches. CDR1 is LNHDA and CDR2 is SQIVND in the germline V gene (reference sequence). CDR3 DNA sequence: TGTGCCAGTCGAACAGGGGGTTCCTACAATGAGCAGTTCTTC. Protein sequence: CASRTGGSYNEQFF.

The chain couples TRBV20-1 to TRBJ1-4, with D perhaps matching TRBD1 (6 bases). The V gene lost 5 bases and the J gene lost 8 bases, with 9 bases spanning the gap. This CDR3 comprises 11 residues. Germline assignment: CDR1 DFQATT and CDR2 SNEGSKA (reference sequence). DNA for the CDR3: TGCAGTGCTCCTAGGGGGGAAAAACTGTTTTTT. Amino acids: CSAPRGEKLFF.

The rearrangement joins TRBV30 to TRBJ2-7; D might be TRBD2 (6 bases). CDR3 length: 11 residues. Germline V lookup: CDR1 GTSNPN, CDR2 SVGIG (reference sequence). The V and J ends lost 1 base and 6 bases respectively, with 7 bases between them. The CDR3 region is CAWSGGGEQYV. The CDR3 nucleotides read TGTGCCTGGAGTGGGGGAGGCGAGCAGTACGTC.

This clone was found a few times. The chain uses TRBV25-1 and TRBJ2-1; tentative D call: TRBD2 (6 bases). Trimming removed 7 bases from V and 4 bases from J, with 17 bases in between. Per the germline V gene, CDR1 is MGHDK and CDR2 is SYGVNS. This CDR3 contains 15 residues. CDR3 in DNA: TGTGCCAGCACCCCAGGCGCGGGATCTTACAATGAGCAGTTCTTC. The encoded protein is CASTPGAGSYNEQFF.